These 8 T cell receptor beta chains were all obtained from the same sample, sequenced in a study of spatial heterogeneity in lung cancer. Each CDR3 protein is one row after TCRdb ran MiXCR on the 5' RACE reads. The repertoire holds around 89,000 distinct CDR3 sequences, over 9.5% seen once, with more than 40% in the top ten. Sample time point: sample taken at primary tumor resection. Frozen PBMC, nontumor lung or tumor provided whole RNA, which was sequenced unsorted. The sample consisted of PBMCs, taken at surgery. The receptors come from a male donor with early-stage non-small cell lung cancer.

This clonotype came up a few times. The rearrangement joins TRBV28 to TRBJ1-2; TRBD1 is a possible D gene (6 bases). V was trimmed by 8 bases and J by 7 bases, leaving 17 bases between them. In germline, CDR1 is MDHEN, CDR2 SYDVKM. This CDR3 spans 13 amino acids. The CDR3 region is CASGSGTRRGYTF. Here the CDR3 DNA reads TGTGCCAGCGGATCAGGGACACGCCGTGGCTACACCTTC.

A few counts support this clonotype. This chain connects TRBV7-2 to TRBJ2-7; D ambiguous. The CDR3 extends over 15 amino acids. With 4 bases removed from V and 3 bases from J, the gap between germline ends came to 16 bases. The germline CDR1 and CDR2 sequences are SGHTA and FQGNSA. In DNA, the CDR3 is TGTGCCAGCAGCTCCCTAGGAGACTTCCGCTACGAGCAGTACTTC. Its protein product is CASSSLGDFRYEQYF.

This clonotype was seen at least ten times. The CDR3 region is CASSFVQADTQYF. DNA for the CDR3: TGTGCCAGCAGCTTCGTACAGGCAGATACGCAGTATTTT. The chain employs TRBV7-2 and TRBJ2-3; D perhaps matches TRBD1 (5 bases). The V end lost 3 bases, the J end lost 4 bases, and 8 bases lay between the germline ends. This CDR3 comprises 13 residues. Germline lookup yields CDR1 SGHTA and CDR2 FQGNSA. The full variable domain, in which reference TRBV7-2 and TRBJ2-3 provide the parts outside the CDR3, is GAGVSQSPSNKVTEKGKDVELRCDPISGHTALYWYRQSLGQGLEFLIYFQGNSAPDKSGLPSDRFSAERTGGSVSTLTIQRTQQEDSAVYLCASSFVQADTQYFGPGTRLTVL.

This clonotype has a count of ten or more. J is TRBJ1-1 and V is TRBV7-3, with TRBD1 identical over 8 bases. The CDR3 contains 14 residues. Germline V lookup: CDR1 SGHTA, CDR2 FQGTGA. J gave up 1 base and V 5 bases, and 3 bases lay outside the gene matches. CDR3 sequence: CASSPQGENTEAFF. CDR3 DNA sequence: TGTGCCAGCAGCCCACAGGGGGAGAACACTGAAGCTTTCTTT. Filled out from reference TRBV7-3 and TRBJ1-1, the complete variable domain reads GAGVSQTPSNKVTEKGKYVELRCDPISGHTALYWYRQSLGQGPEFLIYFQGTGAADDSGLPNDRFFAVRPEGSVSTLKIQRTERGDSAVYLCASSPQGENTEAFFGQGTRLTVV.

The chain has TRBV5-1 and TRBJ2-3; 10 bases line up with TRBD1. CDR3 length: 16 amino acids. The V gene end was trimmed by 2 bases and the J gene end by 3 bases; junction bases not matched to a gene: 6. CDR1 is SGHRS and CDR2 is YFSETQ in the germline V gene. The CDR3 DNA reads as TGCGCCAGCAGCTTCGCCGGGACAGGGGATACAGATACGCAGTATTTT. Translated, it gives CASSFAGTGDTDTQYF.

The chain couples TRBV20-1 to TRBJ1-5, with 8 bases lining up with TRBD1. There are 13 residues in the CDR3. V shed 6 bases, J shed 4 bases, and the junction held 5 bases outside the gene matches. Germline lookup yields CDR1 DFQATT and CDR2 SNEGSKA (reference sequence). The CDR3: CSAKTGANQPQHF. Written as DNA, the CDR3 is TGCAGTGCCAAGACAGGGGCGAATCAGCCCCAGCATTTT.

This rearrangement joins TRBV6-2 or TRBV6-3 to TRBJ2-1, with D possibly being TRBD1 (6 bases). CDR3 length equals 15 residues. Germline CDR1 is MNHEY and CDR2 is SVGEGT. The ends were cut back, 7 bases at V and 6 bases at J, with 19 bases in the middle. The CDR3 DNA follows: TGTGCCAGCAAGTTCCGGGACACTCGACCCAATGAGCAGTTCTTC. Translating gives CASKFRDTRPNEQFF.

The chain joins TRBV9 to TRBJ2-3; perhaps TRBD1 as D (5 bases). Germline CDR1 and CDR2: SGDLS and YYNGEE. V was cut by 4 bases and J by 2 bases, with 14 bases left in between. This CDR3 spans 15 amino acids. CDR3 protein: CASSSHRRLTDTQYF. The CDR3 coding sequence is TGTGCCAGCAGCTCCCACAGGAGACTCACAGATACGCAGTATTTT.